This entry lists 20 T cell receptor beta chains sequenced from one sample in a study of regulatory T cells in long-lasting Graves disease. Stated time point: persistent/refractory GD, antithyroid drugs over 5 years with positive TRAb. Generation of the TCR library employed RNA extracted from PBMCs. Arm-PCR with iRepertoire HTBI primers amplified the CDR3 regions for these TCR beta libraries. Each CDR3 protein gets one entry after TCRdb re-called the multiplex PCR reads with MiXCR. Counted here are a few hundred thousand distinct CDR3 sequences, 23% occurring once; the ten biggest clones make up around 30%. The sample in question was peripheral blood mononuclear cells (PBMCs), obtained when the disease was refractory, from a patient treated with antithyroid drugs. Receptors originate from a woman aged 40 to 50 with Graves disease.

This CDR3 reads CSVVGQGGEKLFF. Here the CDR3 DNA reads TGCAGCGTCGTTGGTCAGGGAGGGGAAAAACTGTTTTTT. This chain links TRBV29-1 with TRBJ1-4; a weak D match, TRBD1 (5 bases). The CDR3 is made up of 13 amino acids. Germline V gene data show CDR1 as SQVTM and CDR2 as ANQGSEA. The V end was cut by 6 bases, the J end by 8 bases, with 16 bases between.

This clonotype was observed many times. The V and J genes are TRBV6-1 and TRBJ2-7, with TRBD1 matching 8 bases. With 4 bases clipped from V and 4 bases from J, the junction kept 6 bases outside the gene matches. Germline V gives CDR1 MNHNS, CDR2 SASEGT. This CDR3 is built from 14 residues. The CDR3 DNA reads TGTGCCAGCAGTGTTCCAGGGGGCATGTACGAGCAGTACTTC. Translating gives CASSVPGGMYEQYF.

This CDR3 is CASSQDILTGDGYTF. In DNA form, the CDR3 reads TGCGCCAGCAGCCAAGATATCTTGACAGGGGACGGCTACACCTTC. V is TRBV4-1 and J is TRBJ1-2; 8 bases are a match to TRBD1. The germline V gene has CDR1 MGHRA and CDR2 YSYEKL. The CDR3 extends over 15 amino acids. The J segment lost 8 bases and the V segment lost 0 bases, leaving 8 bases of the junction unmatched.

This clonotype occurred many times. This chain connects TRBV7-3 to TRBJ2-7, with TRBD1 matching over 12 bases. Germline trimming cut 0 bases from V and 2 bases from J; bases unmatched to any gene: 8. Germline loops: CDR1 SGHTA, CDR2 FQGTGA. CDR3 length: 18 amino acids. The chain's CDR3 is CASSLTGTGGLNTYEQYF. In DNA, the CDR3 is TGTGCCAGCAGCTTAACTGGGACAGGGGGCCTCAATACCTACGAGCAGTACTTC.

This clonotype was detected once. This chain uses TRBV5-4 with TRBJ2-1; TRBD1 matches at 9 bases. This CDR3 region has 15 residues. Germline lookup yields CDR1 SGHNT and CDR2 YYREEE (reference sequence). V lost 6 bases and J lost 8; bases outside the gene matches: 12. The CDR3 DNA is TGTGCCAGCACCCTCCGGGACAGGGCGACCGATGAGCAGTTCTTC. It encodes CASTLRDRATDEQFF.

This chain connects TRBV7-3 to TRBJ1-1; 7 bases line up with TRBD1. The germline gives CDR1 SGHTA, CDR2 FQGTGA. This CDR3 is built from 14 residues. J gave up 4 bases and V 6 bases, and 8 bases lay outside the gene matches. The CDR3 region is CASSRQGGGTEAFF. DNA of the CDR3: TGTGCCAGCAGTCGACAGGGAGGGGGCACTGAAGCTTTCTTT.

Ten or more counts support this clonotype. This sequence joins TRBV7-9 and TRBJ2-7; D is perhaps TRBD1 (6 bases). This CDR3 spans 13 amino acids. Per the germline V gene, CDR1 is SEHNR and CDR2 is FQNEAQ (reference sequence). The V and J ends lost 1 base and 3 bases respectively, with 7 bases between them. The CDR3, as DNA: TGTGCCAGCAGCTTAGGGACAGTCTACGAGCAGTACTTC. It codes for CASSLGTVYEQYF.

This clonotype was detected a few times. V and J are TRBV20-1 and TRBJ2-7; 9 nucleotides align to TRBD2. The V gene's germline CDR1 is DFQATT and CDR2 SNEGSKA (reference sequence). V shed 5 bases and J 3 bases; nucleotides not matched to a gene: 8. CDR3 size: 14 residues. The CDR3 DNA follows: TGCAGTGCTGGGAAGATAGCGGGAGACTACGAGCAGTACTTC. This codes for CSAGKIAGDYEQYF.

This clonotype was seen a few times. The V gene is TRBV9, the J gene TRBJ2-5; 11 bases line up with TRBD1. CDR1 is SGDLS and CDR2 is YYNGEE in the germline V gene. The CDR3 totals 15 residues. J lost 5 bases, V lost 4 bases, and 7 bases had no gene match. The CDR3: CASSQDRGRVETQYF. In DNA form, the CDR3 reads TGTGCCAGCAGCCAGGACAGGGGGCGGGTGGAGACCCAGTACTTC.

This clonotype turned up a few times. V is TRBV7-8 and J is TRBJ2-2; the D is unclear. The CDR3 has 16 residues. Germline CDR1 SGHVS, CDR2 FQNEAQ. Trimming removed 4 bases at V and 0 bases at J, with 12 bases between. DNA for the CDR3: TGTGCCAGCAGCTCCCAGACCGCCCCGAACACCGGGGAGCTGTTTTTT. It translates to CASSSQTAPNTGELFF.

In its sample, this clonotype was seen a few times. CDR3 protein: CASSPLWTRGVYNQPQHF. As DNA, the CDR3 is TGCGCCAGCAGCCCCCTATGGACGCGGGGGGTGTACAATCAGCCCCAGCATTTT. This chain uses TRBV4-1 with TRBJ1-5; D may be TRBD1 (5 bases). The V gene lost 4 bases and the J gene lost 3 bases, with 22 bases spanning the gap. Per germline, CDR1 MGHRA and CDR2 YSYEKL. The CDR3 is 18 amino acids.

This clonotype was counted between two and nine times. This chain links TRBV20-1 with TRBJ2-7; D call uncertain. The germline gives CDR1 DFQATT, CDR2 SNEGSKA (reference sequence). The CDR3 is 13 residues long. V lost 4 bases to trimming and J lost 4 bases, with 14 bases between them. CDR3 amino acids: CSAIVWTAYEQYF. In DNA form, the CDR3 reads TGCAGTGCTATTGTGTGGACCGCGTACGAGCAGTACTTC.

This clonotype was seen repeatedly, ten times or more. The chain uses TRBV5-1 and TRBJ2-2; 10 nucleotides match TRBD2. Germline V lookup: CDR1 SGHRS, CDR2 YFSETQ. The CDR3 covers 15 residues. Trimming removed 4 bases from V and 3 bases from J; junction bases left unmatched: 3. The CDR3 bases are TGCGCCAGCAGCATCGGGACTAGCGACACCGGGGAGCTGTTTTTT. Translated: CASSIGTSDTGELFF. Full variable domain (rest looked up from reference TRBV5-1 and TRBJ2-2): KAGVTQTPRYLIKTRGQQVTLSCSPISGHRSVSWYQQTPGQGLQFLFEYFSETQRNKGNFPGRFSGRQFSNSRSEMNVSTLELGDSALYLCASSIGTSDTGELFFGEGSRLTVL.

This clonotype appeared a few times. The gene calls are TRBV10-3 and TRBJ2-7; 9 nucleotides match TRBD2. V was pared by 0 bases and J by 3 bases, with 3 bases of the junction left unmatched. CDR1 is ENHRY and CDR2 is SYGVKD in the germline V gene. The CDR3 totals 15 residues. CDR3 bases: TGTGCCATCAGTGAGTCCGGGACTAGCCTCTACGAGCAGTACTTC. Its translation is CAISESGTSLYEQYF.

This clonotype was observed at least ten times. This CDR3 reads CASSVEGSQETQYF. The CDR3 bases are TGTGCCAGCAGTGTTGAGGGATCCCAAGAGACCCAGTACTTC. V is TRBV2 and J is TRBJ2-5; perhaps TRBD2 as D (5 bases). The germline V gene has CDR1 SNHLY and CDR2 FYNNEI. The CDR3 has 14 amino acids. Trimming pared 4 bases from V and 1 base from J, leaving 10 bases between.

This clonotype has a count of ten or more. The V gene is TRBV7-3, the J gene TRBJ2-5; perhaps TRBD2 as D (8 bases). The germline V gene encodes CDR1 SGHTA and CDR2 FQGTGA. The V end lost 1 base, the J end lost 4 bases, and 22 bases lay between the germline ends. The CDR3 sequence is 18 residues long. The CDR3 coding sequence is TGTGCCAGCAGCTTAATAGGGGGCAGGACTAGCTTCCCAGAGACCCAGTACTTC. Its translation is CASSLIGGRTSFPETQYF.

This clonotype was counted only a few times. The gene calls are TRBV4-1 and TRBJ1-1; no firm D call. The germline CDR1 and CDR2 sequences are MGHRA and YSYEKL. V was cut by 1 base and J by 0 bases, with 3 bases left in between. The CDR3 has 13 residues. Here the CDR3 DNA reads TGCGCCAGCAGCCAAGGGGTGAACACTGAAGCTTTCTTT. Protein product: CASSQGVNTEAFF.

This clonotype occurred a few times. The rearrangement joins TRBV28 to TRBJ2-4, with D possibly being TRBD2 (5 bases). This CDR3 region has 17 residues. Germline V gives CDR1 MDHEN, CDR2 SYDVKM. The V gene lost 3 bases and the J gene lost 1 base, with 16 bases spanning the gap. The CDR3 DNA is TGTGCCAGCAGTTTTTTTCGGAGGACCGTCGCCAAAAACATTCAGTACTTC. Its translation: CASSFFRRTVAKNIQYF.

This clonotype was counted many times. The J gene is TRBJ1-2, the V gene TRBV28; no reliable D call. Trimming removed 6 bases at V and 2 bases at J, with 13 bases between. CDR1 is MDHEN, CDR2 SYDVKM, per germline. This CDR3 is 14 amino acids long. CDR3 loop: CASRYGLLNYGYTF. CDR3 sequence (DNA): TGTGCCAGCAGATACGGACTGCTAAACTATGGCTACACCTTC.

As to this clonotype: Mismatch with germline at one junction end may stem from a read error. The chain is built from TRBV7-8 and TRBJ2-5; TRBD1 matches 7 bases. The assigned J gene may be wrong: the sequence end matches TRBJ2-1 better. Germline values: CDR1 SGHVS, CDR2 FQNEAQ. The CDR3 is 15 residues long. CDR3 sequence reads: CASSQDPDRQETQFF. The CDR3 bases are TGCGCCAGCAGCCAAGACCCGGACAGGCAAGAGACCCAGTTCTTC.